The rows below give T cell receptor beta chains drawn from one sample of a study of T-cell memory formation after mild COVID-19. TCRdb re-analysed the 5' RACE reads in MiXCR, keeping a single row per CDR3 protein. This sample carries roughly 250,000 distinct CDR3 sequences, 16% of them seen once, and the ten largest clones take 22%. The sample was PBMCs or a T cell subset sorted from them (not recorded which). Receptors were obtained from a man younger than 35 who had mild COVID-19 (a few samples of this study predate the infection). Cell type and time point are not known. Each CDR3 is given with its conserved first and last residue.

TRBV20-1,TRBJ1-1,CSAYDRHTEAFF
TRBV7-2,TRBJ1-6,CASSGTSGVYSNSPLHF
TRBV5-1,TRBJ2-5,CASSLWRETQYF
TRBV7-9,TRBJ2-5,CASRAEYQETQYF
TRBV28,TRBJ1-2,CASGEYTF
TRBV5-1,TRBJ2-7,CASSLAVTYEQYF
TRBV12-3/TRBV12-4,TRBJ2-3,CASQVGTQPTDTQYF
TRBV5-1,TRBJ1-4,CASRTSGAPTGEKLFF
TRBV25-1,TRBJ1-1,CASSPFGNTEAFF
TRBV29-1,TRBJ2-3,CSVGVLGTPSTDTQYF
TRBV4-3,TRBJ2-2,CASSQGDSGELFF
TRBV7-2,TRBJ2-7,CASSFWAGGSYEQYF
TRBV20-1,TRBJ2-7,CSAIRSYEQYF
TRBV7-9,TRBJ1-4,CASSLAGRGREKLFF
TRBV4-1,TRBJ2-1,CASSQRQGDNEQFF
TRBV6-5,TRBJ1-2,CASSYSVGGAGYTF
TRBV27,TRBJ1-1,CASSLGRGYTEAFF